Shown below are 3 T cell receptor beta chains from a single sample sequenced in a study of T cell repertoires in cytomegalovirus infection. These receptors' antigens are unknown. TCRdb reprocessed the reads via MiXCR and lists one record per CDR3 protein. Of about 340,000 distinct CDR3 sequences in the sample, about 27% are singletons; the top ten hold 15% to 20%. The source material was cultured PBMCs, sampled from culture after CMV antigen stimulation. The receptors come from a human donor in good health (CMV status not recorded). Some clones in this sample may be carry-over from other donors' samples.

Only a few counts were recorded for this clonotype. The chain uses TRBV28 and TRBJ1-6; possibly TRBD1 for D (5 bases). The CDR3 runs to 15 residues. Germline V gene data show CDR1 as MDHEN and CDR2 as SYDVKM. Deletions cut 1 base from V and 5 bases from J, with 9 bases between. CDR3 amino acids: CASSLFGTDNSPLHF. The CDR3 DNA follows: TGTGCCAGCAGTTTATTCGGGACCGATAATTCACCCCTCCACTTT.

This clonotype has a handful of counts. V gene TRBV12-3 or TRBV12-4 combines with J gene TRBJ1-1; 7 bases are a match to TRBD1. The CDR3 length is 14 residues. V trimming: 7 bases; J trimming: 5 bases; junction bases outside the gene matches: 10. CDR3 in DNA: TGTGCCAGCATCACAACAGGGGTAGGAACTGAAGCTTTCTTT. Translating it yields CASITTGVGTEAFF.

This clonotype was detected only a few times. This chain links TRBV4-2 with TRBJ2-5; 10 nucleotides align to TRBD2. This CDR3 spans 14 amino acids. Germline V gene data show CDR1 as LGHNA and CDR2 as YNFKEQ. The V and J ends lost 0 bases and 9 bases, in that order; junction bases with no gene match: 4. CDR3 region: CASSQETSGEAQYF. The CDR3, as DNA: TGTGCCAGCAGCCAAGAAACTAGCGGGGAGGCCCAGTACTTC.